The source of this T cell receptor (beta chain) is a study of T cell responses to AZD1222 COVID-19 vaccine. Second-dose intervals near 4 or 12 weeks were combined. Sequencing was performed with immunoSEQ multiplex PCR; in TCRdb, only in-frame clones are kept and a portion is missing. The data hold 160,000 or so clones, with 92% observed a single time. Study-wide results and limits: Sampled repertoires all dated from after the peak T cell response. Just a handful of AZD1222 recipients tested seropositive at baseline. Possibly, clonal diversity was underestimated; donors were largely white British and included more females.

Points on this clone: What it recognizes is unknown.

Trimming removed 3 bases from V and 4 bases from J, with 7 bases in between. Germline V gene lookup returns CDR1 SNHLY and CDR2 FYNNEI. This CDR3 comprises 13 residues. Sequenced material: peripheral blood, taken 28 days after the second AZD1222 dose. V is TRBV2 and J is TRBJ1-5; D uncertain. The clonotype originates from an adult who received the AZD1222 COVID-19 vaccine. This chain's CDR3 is CASSDEVNQPQHF. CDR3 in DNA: TGTGCCAGCAGTGATGAGGTAAATCAGCCCCAGCATTTT. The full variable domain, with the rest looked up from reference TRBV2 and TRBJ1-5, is EPEVTQTPSHQVTQMGQEVILRCVPISNHLYFYWYRQILGQKVEFLVSFYNNEISEKSEIFDDQFSVERPDGSNFTLKIRSTKLEDSAMYFCASSDEVNQPQHFGDGTRLSIL.